The 10 T cell receptor beta chains below were found in one sample sequenced in a study of T cells in Graves' hyperthyroidism and ophthalmopathy. RNA transcripts gave rise to amplified TCR beta CDR3 regions. The TCR CDR3 first-round RT-PCR relied on the HTBI primer set. TCRdb called the multiplex PCR reads again in MiXCR, with one record for every CDR3 protein. The table shows around 350,000 distinct CDR3 sequences, with 12% to 15% occurring only once. The material sequenced was blood. The receptors come from a woman aged 60-70 years with Graves' ophthalmopathy.

This clonotype was counted at least ten times. The gene calls are TRBV12-3 or TRBV12-4 and TRBJ2-3, with TRBD2 matching 7 bases. The CDR3 sequence is 16 residues long. V dropped 4 bases and J dropped 2; count of bases not matched to a gene: 9. The chain's CDR3 is CASSSRGSGSTDTQYF. Written as DNA, the CDR3 is TGTGCCAGCAGTTCCCGGGGTAGCGGGTCCACAGATACGCAGTATTTT.

This clonotype has a count of ten or more. The J gene is TRBJ2-7, the V gene TRBV27; 7 nucleotides line up with TRBD2. Germline V gene data show CDR1 as MNHEY and CDR2 as SMNVEV (reference sequence). The CDR3 contains 14 residues. With 0 bases clipped from V and 3 bases from J, the junction kept 2 bases outside the gene matches. CDR3 sequence (DNA): TGTGCCAGCAGTTTATCGGCTAGCGGCTACGAGCAGTACTTC. Translating gives CASSLSASGYEQYF.

In its sample, this clonotype was seen many times. The genes are TRBV28 and TRBJ1-2, with 7 nucleotides matching TRBD1. The CDR3 covers 15 residues. The trim removed 4 bases at V and 8 bases at J, leaving 13 bases unmatched. Germline CDR1 MDHEN, CDR2 SYDVKM. The DNA of the CDR3 is TGTGCCAGCAGTTCCCTCGGGACAGCTAGAGGAGGCTACACCTTC. This sequence encodes CASSSLGTARGGYTF.

Many counts were recorded for this clonotype. The chain links TRBV12-3 or TRBV12-4 to TRBJ2-7; D remains ambiguous. Trimming removed 5 bases at V and 5 bases at J, with 13 bases between. The CDR3 contains 13 residues. The CDR3 DNA is TGTGCCAGCAGTCTAAATCCACGGAACGAGCAGTACTTC. Translation: CASSLNPRNEQYF.

The sample holds many counts of this clonotype. This chain joins TRBV7-2 and TRBJ2-7, with D unresolved. Germline V gives CDR1 SGHTA, CDR2 FQGNSA. The CDR3 length is 12 residues. The ends were cut back, 6 bases at V and 0 bases at J, with 6 bases in the middle. CDR3 nucleotides: TGTGCCAGCAGTTCCAGCTCCTACGAGCAGTACTTC. Encoded protein: CASSSSSYEQYF.

Worth noting for this clonotype: A much larger clonotype is one base distant, so this may be a read error. V and J are TRBV6-1 and TRBJ2-7; 7 nucleotides align to TRBD1. J lost 3 bases, V lost 6 bases, and 2 bases had no gene match. Germline V gene data show CDR1 as MNHNS and CDR2 as SASEGT. There are 12 residues in the CDR3. The CDR3 bases are TGTGCCAGCAGGGGGACAGTCTACGAGCAGTACTTC. Protein sequence: CASRGTVYEQYF.

This clonotype was detected ten times or more. The rearrangement joins TRBV2 to TRBJ2-5, with TRBD1 matching over 10 bases. Germline-derived CDR1 and CDR2 are SNHLY and FYNNEI. CDR3 length: 16 amino acids. V lost 5 bases to trimming and J lost 1 base; unmatched junction nucleotides: 7. In DNA, the CDR3 is TGTGCCAGCAGTCGTGACAGGGGGCGAATCCAAGAGACCCAGTACTTC. Translating gives CASSRDRGRIQETQYF.

This clonotype was counted ten times or more. The CDR3 nucleotides are TGTGCCAGCAGTTTAGGGACAGGGACCCTCAATGAGCAGTTCTTC. Translating gives CASSLGTGTLNEQFF. This chain connects TRBV12-3 or TRBV12-4 to TRBJ2-1; 8 nucleotides align to TRBD1. Germline trimming cut 1 base from V and 6 bases from J; bases unmatched to any gene: 5. The CDR3 consists of 15 residues.

In its sample, this clonotype was seen a few times. The rearrangement joins TRBV9 to TRBJ2-1; possible D gene TRBD2, 6 bases. This CDR3 is 15 amino acids long. Trimming took off 0 bases at V and 4 bases at J, with 11 bases between the two ends. Germline assignment: CDR1 SGDLS and CDR2 YYNGEE. Written as DNA, the CDR3 is TGTGCCAGCAGCGTAGCAGCGGGTGCGTACAATGAGCAGTTCTTC. This codes for CASSVAAGAYNEQFF.

This sequence joins TRBV24-1 and TRBJ1-5; 7 bases line up with TRBD1. Germline V gene lookup returns CDR1 KGHDR and CDR2 SFDVKD. Trimming cost V 9 bases and J 2 bases; bases outside gene matches: 3. The CDR3 totals 13 residues. The CDR3, as DNA: TGTGCCACCCGCGACAGGGGCAATCAGCCCCAGCATTTT. Translation gives CATRDRGNQPQHF.